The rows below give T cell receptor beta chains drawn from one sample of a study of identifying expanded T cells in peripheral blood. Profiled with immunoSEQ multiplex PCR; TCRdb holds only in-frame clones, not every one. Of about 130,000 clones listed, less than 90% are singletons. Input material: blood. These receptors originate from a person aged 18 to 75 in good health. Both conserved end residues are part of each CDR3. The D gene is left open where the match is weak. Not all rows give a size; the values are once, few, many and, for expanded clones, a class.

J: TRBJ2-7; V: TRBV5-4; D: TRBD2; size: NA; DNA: TGTGCCAGCAGCGAGCCGGGAGCGGGAGGGTCCTACGAGCAGTACTTC; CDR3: CASSEPGAGGSYEQYF
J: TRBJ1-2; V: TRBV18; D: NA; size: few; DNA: TGTGCCAGCTCACCCTCGGTGCGTAGGGACTATGGCTACACCTTC; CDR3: CASSPSVRRDYGYTF
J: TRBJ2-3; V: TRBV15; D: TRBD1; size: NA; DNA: TGTGCCACCTCGGGACAGGAGAGCACAGATACGCAGTATTTT; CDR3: CATSGQESTDTQYF
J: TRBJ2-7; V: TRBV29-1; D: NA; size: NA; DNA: TGCAGCGTTGAAGATCCAGGGGTTAACTCCTACGAGCAGTACTTC; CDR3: CSVEDPGVNSYEQYF
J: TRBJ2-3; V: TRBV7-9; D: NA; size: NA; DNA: TGTGCCAGCACCCAAAGAGGGGCTGGCACAGATACGCAGTATTTT; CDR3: CASTQRGAGTDTQYF
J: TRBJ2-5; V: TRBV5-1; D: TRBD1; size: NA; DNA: TGCGCCAGCAGCTGGACCGGGACAGGGGGCTTGGAGACCCAGTACTTC; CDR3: CASSWTGTGGLETQYF
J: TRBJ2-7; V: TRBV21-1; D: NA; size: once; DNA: TGTGCCAGCACCTCAAAGGACAACTGCTGTAGGATGAACTACGAGCAGTACTTC; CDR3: CASTSKDNCCRMNYEQYF
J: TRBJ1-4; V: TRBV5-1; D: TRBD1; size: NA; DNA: TGCGCCAGCAGCACCGGGACAGGGGCTAATAATGAAAAACTGTTTTTT; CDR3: CASSTGTGANNEKLFF
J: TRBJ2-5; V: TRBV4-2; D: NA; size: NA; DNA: TGTGCCAGCAGCCAAGATCTGGCTGGACCTGAGACCCAGTACTTC; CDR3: CASSQDLAGPETQYF
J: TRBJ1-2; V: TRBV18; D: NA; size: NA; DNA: TGTGCCAGCTCACCACTTTCCGGAAAGGATGGCTACACCTTC; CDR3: CASSPLSGKDGYTF
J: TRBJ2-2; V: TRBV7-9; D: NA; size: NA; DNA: TGTGCCAGCAGCGGACCTTCGGGACCCAACACCGGGGAGCTGTTTTTT; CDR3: CASSGPSGPNTGELFF
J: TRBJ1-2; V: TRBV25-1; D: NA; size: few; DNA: TGTGCCAGCAGTGTCCGGGATGGCTACACCTTC; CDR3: CASSVRDGYTF
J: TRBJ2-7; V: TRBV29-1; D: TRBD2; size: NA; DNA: TGCAGCGTTGAAGACATACTAGCGGGAGACTACGAGCAGTACTTC; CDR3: CSVEDILAGDYEQYF
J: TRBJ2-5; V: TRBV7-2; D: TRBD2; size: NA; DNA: TGTGCCAGCAGCTTAGGTAGCGGGGGGGCCGGGGAGACCCAGTACTTC; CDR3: CASSLGSGGAGETQYF
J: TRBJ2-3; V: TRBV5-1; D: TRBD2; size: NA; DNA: TGCGCCAGCAGCGAATTTAGCGGGAGAAACACAGATACGCAGTATTTT; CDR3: CASSEFSGRNTDTQYF
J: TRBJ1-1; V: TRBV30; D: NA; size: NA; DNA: TGTGCCTGGAGTGTACTGGGGGGGAACACTGAAGCTTTCTTT; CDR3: CAWSVLGGNTEAFF
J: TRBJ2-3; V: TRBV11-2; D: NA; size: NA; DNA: TGTGCCAGCAGCCCCGGGTTCGGCGACGGCACAGATACGCAGTATTTT; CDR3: CASSPGFGDGTDTQYF
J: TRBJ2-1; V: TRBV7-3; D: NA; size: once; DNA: TGTGCCAGCAGTAGGGACTCTTACAATGAGCAGTTCTTC; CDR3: CASSRDSYNEQFF
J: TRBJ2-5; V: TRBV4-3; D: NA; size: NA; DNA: TGCGCCAGCAGCCAAGGGAGGTACCAAGAGACCCAGTACTTC; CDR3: CASSQGRYQETQYF
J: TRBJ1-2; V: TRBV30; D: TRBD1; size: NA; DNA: TGTGCCTGGAGTGAACAGGGGGCATTGGGCTACACCTTC; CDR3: CAWSEQGALGYTF
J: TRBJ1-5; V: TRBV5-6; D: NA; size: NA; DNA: TGTGCCAGCAGCTTTTTAGGCGAACGGGGTCGGGGGCAGCCCCAGCATTTT; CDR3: CASSFLGERGRGQPQHF
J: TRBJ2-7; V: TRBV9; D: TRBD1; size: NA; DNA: TGTGCCAGCAGCGTAGTTGACAGGGGGACCGACAGGATATTAGATATGAGCTCCTACGAGCAGTACTTC; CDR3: CASSVVDRGTDRILDMSSYEQYF